This T cell receptor beta chain was sequenced during a study of T cells expressing NK-cell markers. Germline-derived CDR1 and CDR2 are MNHEY and SMNVEV (reference sequence). The CDR3 has 15 residues. UMI-tagged 5'RACE template switching yielded the TCR beta cDNA. TCRdb reprocessed the 5' RACE reads, keeping one entry per CDR3 protein, no DNA. This sample's table reports about 180,000 distinct CDR3 sequences. On this clonotype itself: The antigen remains undetermined.

Study findings and constraints: Unclear, still, was the HCMV specificity of the expanded NKG2C+ T cell clones.

The TCR sequence derives from a man aged 18-75 years in good health. V is TRBV27 and J is TRBJ1-6; TCRdb names TRBD1, which stays unverified in the absence of DNA. Material for sequencing was blood T cells: a sorted CD56 or NKG2C T cell subset, CD4+ or CD8+ T cells, or bulk PBMC T cells (not recorded which). CDR3 loop: CASSPYREVGSPLHF.